The rows below give T cell receptor beta chains drawn from one sample of a study of T cells in Graves' hyperthyroidism and ophthalmopathy. From the multiplex PCR reads, TCRdb called clonotypes with MiXCR, one entry per CDR3 protein. The repertoire consists of roughly 100,000 distinct CDR3 sequences, with roughly 47% occurring once and the leading ten covering 20% to 30%. Source material: blood. All receptors come from a man in his forties with Graves' hyperthyroidism. CDR3s include the opening cysteine and the closing phenylalanine or tryptophan. The D gene is left open where the match is weak. Only some rows state a clone size, as once, few, many or a class for expanded clones.

D: -
J: TRBJ2-7
V: TRBV24-1
size: -
DNA: TGTGCCACCAGAGATCCGGGAAGGTCCTACGAGCAGTACTTC
CDR3: CATRDPGRSYEQYF

D: -
J: TRBJ1-5
V: TRBV5-8
size: many
DNA: TGTGCCAGCAGCTTGGATATTGGTCAGCCCCAGCATTTT
CDR3: CASSLDIGQPQHF

D: -
J: TRBJ2-2
V: TRBV5-6
size: many
DNA: TGTGCCAGCAGCCCTCAAAGTCACGGGTCGAACACCGGGGAGCTGTTTTTT
CDR3: CASSPQSHGSNTGELFF

D: TRBD2
J: TRBJ2-5
V: TRBV9
size: many
DNA: TGTGCCAGCAGCGTAGGCATCGGGGGGGTCCAAGAGACCCAGTACTTC
CDR3: CASSVGIGGVQETQYF

D: -
J: TRBJ1-4
V: TRBV5-1
size: -
DNA: TGCGCCAGCAGCGACCCATTTGAAGAACTGCTTTTT
CDR3: CASSDPFEELLF

D: -
J: TRBJ1-1
V: TRBV4-1
size: many
DNA: TGCGCCAGCAGCCAAGGCGGCGGGAACACTGAAGCTTTCTTT
CDR3: CASSQGGGNTEAFF

D: TRBD1
J: TRBJ1-1
V: TRBV2
size: -
DNA: TGTGCCAGACAGGGGGCGCAGGTCACTGAAGCTTTCTTT
CDR3: CARQGAQVTEAFF

D: TRBD2
J: TRBJ2-1
V: TRBV6-4
size: once
DNA: TGTGCCAGCAGTGAAATAGCGGGAACCTACAATGAGCAGTTCTTC
CDR3: CASSEIAGTYNEQFF

D: -
J: TRBJ1-5
V: TRBV7-3
size: -
DNA: TGTGCCAGCAGTTACCGGACAGACTACGAGCATTTT
CDR3: CASSYRTDYEHF

D: TRBD1
J: TRBJ1-2
V: TRBV5-4
size: many
DNA: TGTGCCAGCAGCGGGGTGCGACAGGGAAACTATGGCTACACCTTC
CDR3: CASSGVRQGNYGYTF

D: -
J: TRBJ2-5
V: TRBV5-6
size: many
DNA: TGTGCCAGCAGCCAGTCCGGGGTAGCGGAGACCCAGTACTTC
CDR3: CASSQSGVAETQYF

D: -
J: TRBJ2-3
V: TRBV29-1
size: -
DNA: TGCAGCTTAGTGGTGGGGGCGCGAGATACGCAGTATTTT
CDR3: CSLVVGARDTQYF

D: -
J: TRBJ1-4
V: TRBV20-1
size: many
DNA: TGCAGTGCTCAGGACGGCCGAAATGAAAAACTGTTTTTT
CDR3: CSAQDGRNEKLFF

D: TRBD1
J: TRBJ1-1
V: TRBV7-3
size: many
DNA: TGTGCCAGCAGCTTAACTACAGGGGGCACTGAAGCTTTCTTT
CDR3: CASSLTTGGTEAFF

D: -
J: TRBJ1-1
V: TRBV7-8
size: many
DNA: TGTGCCAGCAGCTTACCCGGGGGTATGAACACTGAAGCTTTCTTT
CDR3: CASSLPGGMNTEAFF

D: TRBD1
J: TRBJ1-5
V: TRBV24-1
size: many
DNA: TGTGCCACCAGTGACCGACAGGGTTCAGGCAATCAGCCCCAGCATTTT
CDR3: CATSDRQGSGNQPQHF

D: TRBD1
J: TRBJ1-3
V: TRBV5-1
size: -
DNA: TGCGCCAGCAGCTCGACAGGGGGCGATTCTGGAAACACCATATATTTT
CDR3: CASSSTGGDSGNTIYF

D: TRBD2
J: TRBJ2-7
V: TRBV20-1
size: -
DNA: TGCAGTGCTAGGGGGGTTAGCGGGAATCCCTACAAGCAGTACTTC
CDR3: CSARGVSGNPYKQYF

D: -
J: TRBJ2-7
V: TRBV6-5
size: -
DNA: TGTGCCAGCAGCGGTGGGAGCTCCTACGAGCAGTACTTC
CDR3: CASSGGSSYEQYF

D: -
J: TRBJ2-3
V: TRBV28
size: many
DNA: TGTGCCAGCACCACCTCGGGAGATACGCAGTATTTT
CDR3: CASTTSGDTQYF

D: -
J: TRBJ2-1
V: TRBV11-2
size: many
DNA: TGTGCCAGCAGCTTAGTCGGTGGAATGGCTCTGGACAATGAGCAGTTCTTC
CDR3: CASSLVGGMALDNEQFF

D: TRBD1
J: TRBJ2-7
V: TRBV9
size: -
DNA: TGTGCCAGCAGCGGAACAGAAGGGACAGGGTCATACGAGCAGTACTTC
CDR3: CASSGTEGTGSYEQYF

D: TRBD1
J: TRBJ2-4
V: TRBV6-1
size: many
DNA: TGTGCCAGCAGTGTTGGGACAGGGCAAAACATTCAGTACTTC
CDR3: CASSVGTGQNIQYF

D: -
J: TRBJ1-5
V: TRBV2
size: -
DNA: TGTGCCAGCAGTTATGACGGCGCGATAGACACAGATACGCAGCATTTT
CDR3: CASSYDGAIDTDTQHF

D: -
J: TRBJ1-1
V: TRBV7-3
size: once
DNA: TGTGCCAGCAGCTTCCTGGGAACGAACACTGAAGCTTTCTTT
CDR3: CASSFLGTNTEAFF

D: -
J: TRBJ2-1
V: TRBV20-1
size: -
DNA: TGCAGTGCTAGAGATCCGGAACAGGGCGATGAGCAGTTCTTC
CDR3: CSARDPEQGDEQFF

D: TRBD1
J: TRBJ1-4
V: TRBV12-3/TRBV12-4
size: few
DNA: TGTGCCAGCAGTTTCGGACAGGGAGGGGAAAAACTGTTTTTT
CDR3: CASSFGQGGEKLFF

D: TRBD2
J: TRBJ2-3
V: TRBV30
size: few
DNA: TGTGCCTGGAGGGTAGCGGGGGTCACAGATACGCAGTATTTT
CDR3: CAWRVAGVTDTQYF

D: -
J: TRBJ1-5
V: TRBV19
size: many
DNA: TGTGCCAGTAGTTGGAGCCTCAATCAGCCCCAGCATTTT
CDR3: CASSWSLNQPQHF

D: TRBD2
J: TRBJ2-3
V: TRBV19
size: many
DNA: TGTGCCAGTACCTCTAGCGGGGGGGGCCCCTGGAGCACAGATACGCAGTATTTT
CDR3: CASTSSGGGPWSTDTQYF

D: TRBD2
J: TRBJ2-7
V: TRBV7-2
size: -
DNA: TGTGCCAGCAGCTTGGCGACACTAGCGGGACACGAGCAGTACTTC
CDR3: CASSLATLAGHEQYF

D: TRBD1
J: TRBJ2-2
V: TRBV2
size: -
DNA: TGTGCCAGCAGCTTGTCAGGGGGCTCCGGGGAGCTGTTTTTT
CDR3: CASSLSGGSGELFF

D: TRBD2
J: TRBJ2-1
V: TRBV12-3/TRBV12-4
size: few
DNA: TGTGCCAGCAGTTCCCTAGCGGGAGGGGGGTTATACAATGAGCAGTTCTTC
CDR3: CASSSLAGGGLYNEQFF

D: TRBD2
J: TRBJ2-2
V: TRBV6-5
size: -
DNA: TGTGCCAGCAGTTTGAATAGCGGGGGCCAGAACACCGGGGAGCTGTTTTTT
CDR3: CASSLNSGGQNTGELFF

D: -
J: TRBJ1-5
V: TRBV29-1
size: -
DNA: TGCAGCGTTGAAGTATGGGAAGGTCAGCCCCAGCATTTT
CDR3: CSVEVWEGQPQHF

D: -
J: TRBJ2-3
V: TRBV24-1
size: many
DNA: TGTGCCACCAGTGATTATGGGGAGCGGACAGATACGCAGTATTTT
CDR3: CATSDYGERTDTQYF

D: TRBD1
J: TRBJ2-7
V: TRBV5-8
size: many
DNA: TGCGCCAGCAGCTTCCCGGACAGGGGAAGGTACGAGCAGTACTTC
CDR3: CASSFPDRGRYEQYF

D: -
J: TRBJ2-5
V: TRBV27
size: -
DNA: TGTGCCAGCAGTTTATACGGGACCCAGTACTTC
CDR3: CASSLYGTQYF

D: -
J: TRBJ1-1
V: TRBV9
size: many
DNA: TGTGCCGGAAAGCGACGGGGGTACACTGAAGCTTTCTTT
CDR3: CAGKRRGYTEAFF

D: -
J: TRBJ2-5
V: TRBV6-2/TRBV6-3
size: many
DNA: TGTGCCAGCAGTCAGGGGACGGATCAAGAGACCCAGTACTTC
CDR3: CASSQGTDQETQYF

D: -
J: TRBJ2-7
V: TRBV7-8
size: -
DNA: TGTGCCAGCAGCCCCCTGGACAGCTCCTACGAGCAGTACTTC
CDR3: CASSPLDSSYEQYF

D: -
J: TRBJ2-7
V: TRBV29-1
size: many
DNA: TGCAGCGTTGTTGTGAGCTCCTACGAGCAGTACTTC
CDR3: CSVVVSSYEQYF

D: -
J: TRBJ1-5
V: TRBV24-1
size: -
DNA: TGTGCCACCAGAAACCCACAGGGAGTCAATCAGCCCCAGCATTTT
CDR3: CATRNPQGVNQPQHF

D: -
J: TRBJ1-3
V: TRBV7-9
size: many
DNA: TGTGCCAGCAGCGCGGCGGCGGGTCGGTTGGGCGGAAACACCATATATTTT
CDR3: CASSAAAGRLGGNTIYF

D: -
J: TRBJ1-6
V: TRBV20-1
size: -
DNA: TGCAGTGCTAGCCGGGGGGAGGACATTAATAATTCACCCCTCCACTTT
CDR3: CSASRGEDINNSPLHF

D: TRBD1
J: TRBJ2-2
V: TRBV7-2
size: -
DNA: TGTGCCAGCAGCCCGGGACAGGGGTTT
CDR3: CASSPGQGF

D: -
J: TRBJ2-3
V: TRBV6-5
size: many
DNA: TGTGCCAGCAGTCCCCACGGGGGGCTCACAGATACGCAGTATTTT
CDR3: CASSPHGGLTDTQYF